A selection of T cell receptor beta chains follows, all from one sample in a study of blood T cells in healthy people across ages. TCRdb redid the calling of the 5' RACE reads with MiXCR, one entry per CDR3 protein. The sample holds roughly 650,000 distinct CDR3 sequences, roughly 30% seen once. The sequencing input was blood. All receptors derive from an elderly woman in good health. CDR3s include the opening cysteine and the closing phenylalanine or tryptophan. Fields, in order: CDR3 length, J gene, D gene, V gene, clone size, CDR3 protein, CDR3 DNA. A D gene is named only where the DNA matches it firmly. Clone size is given for some rows only: seen once, a few or many times, or a class if the clone is expanded.

length: 14
J: TRBJ1-1
D: .
V: TRBV7-9
size: .
CDR3: CASSLATSTAEAFF
DNA: TGTGCCAGCAGCTTGGCTACCTCGACCGCTGAAGCTTTCTTT

length: 15
J: TRBJ1-1
D: .
V: TRBV12-3/TRBV12-4
size: .
CDR3: CASSQLSGSSAEAFF
DNA: TGTGCCAGCAGTCAACTCTCGGGATCGAGCGCTGAAGCTTTCTTT

length: 15
J: TRBJ2-7
D: .
V: TRBV5-1
size: many
CDR3: CASSFDGTAKYEQYF
DNA: TGCGCCAGCAGCTTTGACGGGACGGCGAAATACGAGCAGTACTTC

length: 14
J: TRBJ2-6
D: .
V: TRBV28
size: many
CDR3: CASSFNSGANVLTF
DNA: TGTGCCAGCAGTTTTAACTCTGGGGCCAACGTCCTGACTTTC

length: 14
J: TRBJ1-2
D: .
V: TRBV7-2
size: many
CDR3: CASSLDPGSYGYTF
DNA: TGTGCCAGCAGCTTAGATCCCGGTAGCTATGGCTACACCTTC

length: 13
J: TRBJ2-3
D: .
V: TRBV6-5
size: .
CDR3: CANRSPWRDTQYF
DNA: TGTGCCAACAGATCGCCGTGGAGGGATACGCAGTATTTT

length: 16
J: TRBJ1-1
D: TRBD1
V: TRBV3-1
size: many
CDR3: CASSPPDRGMNTEAFF
DNA: TGTGCCAGCAGCCCCCCGGACAGGGGGATGAACACTGAAGCTTTCTTT

length: 15
J: TRBJ2-1
D: .
V: TRBV7-2
size: .
CDR3: CANSLFWTARETQFF
DNA: TGTGCCAACAGCTTGTTTTGGACAGCCCGAGAGACCCAGTTCTTC

length: 15
J: TRBJ2-3
D: .
V: TRBV7-9
size: .
CDR3: CASSTWGGPTDTQYF
DNA: TGTGCCAGCAGCACCTGGGGGGGCCCCACAGATACGCAGTATTTT

length: 14
J: TRBJ1-2
D: TRBD1
V: TRBV7-2
size: many
CDR3: CASSLAPRGQGYTF
DNA: TGTGCCAGCAGCTTAGCCCCCAGGGGGCAGGGCTACACCTTC

length: 17
J: TRBJ1-1
D: .
V: TRBV14
size: .
CDR3: CASSQEVTSGRNTEAFF
DNA: TGTGCCAGCAGCCAAGAAGTGACCTCGGGGAGGAACACTGAAGCTTTCTTT

length: 14
J: TRBJ2-1
D: .
V: TRBV6-5
size: many
CDR3: CASWRGPRHNEQFF
DNA: TGTGCCTCCTGGCGAGGGCCGAGACACAATGAGCAGTTCTTC

length: 16
J: TRBJ2-1
D: TRBD2
V: TRBV5-1
size: many
CDR3: CASSKIAGVTGDEQFF
DNA: TGCGCCAGCAGCAAAATAGCGGGGGTGACTGGGGATGAGCAGTTCTTC

length: 14
J: TRBJ2-2
D: TRBD1
V: TRBV11-2
size: many
CDR3: CASSLGGSAGELFF
DNA: TGTGCCAGCAGTTTAGGGGGCTCGGCCGGGGAGCTGTTTTTT

length: 15
J: TRBJ2-3
D: TRBD1
V: TRBV28
size: .
CDR3: CASTVGTGYPDTQYF
DNA: TGTGCCAGCACCGTCGGGACAGGGTACCCAGATACGCAGTATTTT

length: 18
J: TRBJ2-5
D: TRBD2
V: TRBV4-2
size: .
CDR3: CASSQELAGGKAAETQYF
DNA: TGTGCCAGCAGCCAAGAACTAGCGGGAGGAAAAGCGGCGGAGACCCAGTACTTC